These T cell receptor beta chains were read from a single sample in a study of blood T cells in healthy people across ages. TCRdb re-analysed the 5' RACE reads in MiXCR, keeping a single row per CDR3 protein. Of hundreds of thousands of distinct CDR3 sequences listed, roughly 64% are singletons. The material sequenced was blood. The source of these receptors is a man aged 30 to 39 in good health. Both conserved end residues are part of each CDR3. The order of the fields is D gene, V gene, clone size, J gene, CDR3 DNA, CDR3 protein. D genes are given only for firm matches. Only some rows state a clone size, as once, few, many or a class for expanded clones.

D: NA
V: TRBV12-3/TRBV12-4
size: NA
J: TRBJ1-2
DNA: TGTGCCAGCAGTTTAGTCCCGATGACAGCTAACTATGGCTACACCTTC
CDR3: CASSLVPMTANYGYTF

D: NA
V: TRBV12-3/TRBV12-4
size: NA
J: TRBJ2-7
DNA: TGTGCCAGCAACCTGGACCTCGGGAACTACGAGCAGTACTTC
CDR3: CASNLDLGNYEQYF

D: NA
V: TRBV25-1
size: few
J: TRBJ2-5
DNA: TGTGCCAGCAGAGAGACGGGCCAAGAGACCCAGTACTTC
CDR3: CASRETGQETQYF

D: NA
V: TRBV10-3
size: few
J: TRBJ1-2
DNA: TGTGCCACCAACTGGCCAGGGGCCAGCGTCGATGGCTACACCTTC
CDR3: CATNWPGASVDGYTF

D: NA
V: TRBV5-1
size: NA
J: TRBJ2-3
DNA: TGCGCCAGCAGCTCGGCCACCGGTCTAGATACGCAGTATTTT
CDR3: CASSSATGLDTQYF

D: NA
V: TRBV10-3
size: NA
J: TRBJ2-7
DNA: TGTGCCATCAGTGAAGGGGTCGCAGGGCGAAACTCCTACGAGCAGTACTTC
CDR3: CAISEGVAGRNSYEQYF

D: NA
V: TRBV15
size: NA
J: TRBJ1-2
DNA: TGTGCCACCAGCAGAGATCGGGGGAACTATGGCTACACCTTC
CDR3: CATSRDRGNYGYTF

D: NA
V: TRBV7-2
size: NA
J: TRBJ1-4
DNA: TGTGCCAGCAGCTTAAGTACAGGGCTCGAAAAACTGTTTTTT
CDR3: CASSLSTGLEKLFF

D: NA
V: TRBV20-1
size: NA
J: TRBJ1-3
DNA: TGCAGTGCTTACACCTGGGGTGGAAACACCATATATTTT
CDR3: CSAYTWGGNTIYF

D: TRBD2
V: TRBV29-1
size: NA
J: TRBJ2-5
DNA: TGCAGAGTTGGGGTAGCGGGGGGGGAGACCCAGTACTTC
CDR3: CRVGVAGGETQYF

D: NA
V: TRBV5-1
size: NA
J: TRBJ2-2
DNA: TGCGCCAGCAGCTTGGGGTTAGGGGTCAACACCGGGGAGCTGTTTTTT
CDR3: CASSLGLGVNTGELFF

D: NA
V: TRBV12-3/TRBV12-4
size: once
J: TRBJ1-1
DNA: TGTGCCAGCAGTTTAACGCCGGGAGGCACTGAAGCTTTCTTT
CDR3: CASSLTPGGTEAFF

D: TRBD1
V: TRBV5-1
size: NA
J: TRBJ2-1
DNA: TGCGCCAGCAGGCGGACAGGGTCTGAGCAGTTCTTC
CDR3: CASRRTGSEQFF

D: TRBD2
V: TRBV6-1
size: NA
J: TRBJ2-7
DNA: TGTGCCAGCAGGGATCCTGTGGGTCGCCCCGGACTAGCGCCTCGCTACGAGCAGTACTTC
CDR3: CASRDPVGRPGLAPRYEQYF

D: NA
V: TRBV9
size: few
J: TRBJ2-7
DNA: TGTGCCAGCAGCGTAGATGACTACACCTCCTACGAGCAGTACTTC
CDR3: CASSVDDYTSYEQYF

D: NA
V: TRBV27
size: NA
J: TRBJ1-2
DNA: TGTGCCAGCAGACCACACCAGAGGGGGTCTAACTATGGCTACACCTTC
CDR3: CASRPHQRGSNYGYTF